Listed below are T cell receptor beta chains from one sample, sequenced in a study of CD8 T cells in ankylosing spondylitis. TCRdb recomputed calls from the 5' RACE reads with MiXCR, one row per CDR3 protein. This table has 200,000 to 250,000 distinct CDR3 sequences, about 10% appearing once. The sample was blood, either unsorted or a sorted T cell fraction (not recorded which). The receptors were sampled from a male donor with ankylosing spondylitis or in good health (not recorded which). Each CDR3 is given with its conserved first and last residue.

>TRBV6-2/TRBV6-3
CASTETSYEQYF
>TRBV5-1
CASSISNSYEQYF
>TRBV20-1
CSAREELAGSVSTDTQYF
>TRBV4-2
CASSQLDSSYEQYF
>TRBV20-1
CSAGTGNTGELFF
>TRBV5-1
CASSLATGIQETQYF
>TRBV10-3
CAASVSTGELFF
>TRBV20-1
CSVELRDHQETQYF
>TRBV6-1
CASSNPWSSYEQYF
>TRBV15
CATNTCPYEAEQYF
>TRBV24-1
CATRGDRDTGELFF
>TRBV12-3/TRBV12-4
CASSNKGPGLNRLEDGYTF
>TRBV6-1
CASKGAGGPSYEQYF
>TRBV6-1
CASSRAGGLLTANYGYTF
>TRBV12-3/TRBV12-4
CASSLRGGGTNEQFF
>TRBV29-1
CSVVVQRQGALRERAKNIQYF
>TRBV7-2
CASSPRTDSTDTQYF
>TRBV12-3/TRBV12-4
CASRSGGEQYF
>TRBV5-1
CASRPAGTSGPVTDTQYF
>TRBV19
CASGDRGTTGELFF
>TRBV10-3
CAISSGGLSYEQYF
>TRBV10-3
CAISESILTGELFF
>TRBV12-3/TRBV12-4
CASTMTGANVLTF
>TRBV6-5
CASSYSWGSTDTQYF
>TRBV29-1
CTTGGTASSYNEQFF
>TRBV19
CASSIRLNYGYTF
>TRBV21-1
CASSNADRDKGYTF
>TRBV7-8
CASSDRDNEQFF
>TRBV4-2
CASSQGSRVWTTGELFF
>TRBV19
CASSAGTANYEQYF
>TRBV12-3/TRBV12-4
CASLMGRRGLVRDEQYF
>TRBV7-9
CASSSREPYGYTF
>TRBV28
CASSGIGQDHTEAFF
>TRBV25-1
CASSESRGGTEAFF
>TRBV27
CASSFVSPYNEQYF
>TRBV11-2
CASSLERGLFWEQYF
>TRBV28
CASTPVGEGLETQYF
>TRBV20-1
CSARLGAGNSPLHF
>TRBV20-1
CSARRTSGSREQFF
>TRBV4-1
CASSHSTQRGDQETQYF
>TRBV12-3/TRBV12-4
CASSIGTGGSGYEQYF
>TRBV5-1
CASSLRPSSSYEQYF
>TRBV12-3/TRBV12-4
CASRKAGRWIKLFF